This T cell receptor beta chain was identified during a study of cytomegalovirus exposure and HLA in healthy donors. In the study overall: Researchers previously reported finding just under 120 million unique TCR beta sequences from 170 million or so T cells. Notes on the study in general: Many donors shared some public TCRs, even though most TCR sequences were rare.

The CDR3 contains 15 residues. A multiplex PCR was run with 60 Vbeta primers and 13 Jbeta primers. Method: immunoSEQ multiplex PCR; TCRdb's copy keeps in-frame clones and lacks some. Among approximately 130,000 clones listed, about three quarters were seen once. Note on this clone: What it binds is unknown.

Sample: PBMCs. The J gene is TRBJ2-2, the V gene TRBV7-5; TRBD1, the D gene given by the table, was not confirmed from the DNA. TRBV7-5 counts as a pseudogene. This clonotype was sampled from a man between 45 and 60 years old in good health and CMV-seropositive. The CDR3 is CARSLNRQGVGELFF. The CDR3 bases are TGTGCCAGAAGCTTAAACCGGCAGGGTGTCGGGGAGCTGTTTTTT.